The rows below give T cell receptor beta chains drawn from one sample of a study of T cell responses to AZD1222 COVID-19 vaccine. The repertoire was sequenced with immunoSEQ multiplex PCR; TCRdb's copy has only in-frame clones and lacks some. The sample yields 150,000 to 200,000 clones, about 86% seen once. The source was peripheral blood, collected 28 days after the second AZD1222 dose. These receptors were collected from an adult who received the AZD1222 COVID-19 vaccine. The CDR3 runs from the conserved cysteine through the conserved F or W. The D gene is left open where the match is weak. Size is stated for part of the rows, as once, few or many counts, or as a class when the clone is expanded.

CDR3 DNA,CDR3 protein,D gene,J gene,V gene,clone size
TGCGCCAGCAGCCAAGATCAAGGGACTAGCAAAGAGACCCAGTACTTC,CASSQDQGTSKETQYF,TRBD2,TRBJ2-5,TRBV4-1,.
TGTGCCAGCAGCAAAGGACTATCGGATACGCAGTATTTT,CASSKGLSDTQYF,.,TRBJ2-3,TRBV7-2,.
TGTGCCAGCAGCTTAGACGACCAATACGAGCAGTACTTC,CASSLDDQYEQYF,.,TRBJ2-7,TRBV7-6,.
TGTGCCAGCAGATACCAAGAGAACACCGGGGAGCTGTTTTTT,CASRYQENTGELFF,.,TRBJ2-2,TRBV6-5,.
TGTGCCAGCAGCTCGGAACAGGGACATGAAAAACTGTTTTTT,CASSSEQGHEKLFF,.,TRBJ1-4,TRBV5-4,.
TGCGCCAGCAGCCAAGTCACAGGGGACACTGAAGCTTTCTTT,CASSQVTGDTEAFF,TRBD1,TRBJ1-1,TRBV4-1,.
TGTGCCAGCAGCCCCTCCCCCCCATCAGGACTCACGGATACGCAGTATTTT,CASSPSPPSGLTDTQYF,.,TRBJ2-3,TRBV7-9,.
TGCGCCAGCAGCTCACCAGCCTCAACTAATGAAAAACTGTTTTTT,CASSSPASTNEKLFF,.,TRBJ1-4,TRBV10-1,.
TGTGCCAGCAGCCCAGGGGGTTTGATTGGTGGCTACACCTTC,CASSPGGLIGGYTF,TRBD1,TRBJ1-2,TRBV7-9,.
TGTGCCAGCACCACGATGAATCAGCCCCAGCATTTT,CASTTMNQPQHF,.,TRBJ1-5,TRBV12-3/TRBV12-4,.
TGCGCCAGCAGCCAGGTCCCCCGGGGCGGCGGCAATCAGCCCCAGCATTTT,CASSQVPRGGGNQPQHF,.,TRBJ1-5,TRBV4-1,.
TGCGCCAGCAGCCCGGGACTAGCGGGGAACAATGAGCAGTTCTTC,CASSPGLAGNNEQFF,TRBD2,TRBJ2-1,TRBV4-3,.
TGTGCCAGCAGTACCCGGAGTGTTGTAGAGCAGTTCTTC,CASSTRSVVEQFF,.,TRBJ2-1,TRBV12-3/TRBV12-4,few
TGTGCCAGCAGCTACCGGGACAGGGACTACAATGAGCAGTTCTTC,CASSYRDRDYNEQFF,TRBD1,TRBJ2-1,TRBV7-8,.
TGTGCCAGCAGCTTTCAACAGGCTACGTATAACTATGGCTACACCTTC,CASSFQQATYNYGYTF,.,TRBJ1-2,TRBV7-9,.
TGTGCTAGCAGCCCAGGGACTAGCGGGGGTGGGGAGACCCAGTACTTC,CASSPGTSGGGETQYF,TRBD2,TRBJ2-5,TRBV7-7,.
TGTGCCAGCAGTAAATTCCCGACAGAGGCTAACTATGGCTACACCTTC,CASSKFPTEANYGYTF,.,TRBJ1-2,TRBV27,.
TGTGCCAGCAGAAGGACAGCCAATAACTATGGCTACACCTTC,CASRRTANNYGYTF,.,TRBJ1-2,TRBV27,.
TGTGCCAGCAGCCAAGTAGGGACAACCTACACTGAAGCTTTCTTT,CASSQVGTTYTEAFF,.,TRBJ1-1,TRBV14,.
TGTGCCAGCAGCTTAAGACAGGTTTACTACGAGCAGTACTTC,CASSLRQVYYEQYF,.,TRBJ2-7,TRBV7-3,.
TGCAGTGCTAGAGACTCACCCCTCCACTTT,CSARDSPLHF,.,TRBJ1-6,TRBV20-1,.
TGTGCTAGTGGTTTAGGGGGAGGTGGAAACACCATATATTTT,CASGLGGGGNTIYF,.,TRBJ1-3,TRBV12-5,.
TGCGCCAGCAGGGACCCGGGATTAGGGAACTATGGCTACACCTTC,CASRDPGLGNYGYTF,.,TRBJ1-2,TRBV5-1,.
TGTGCCACCAGTGAGCGGGGAAGCGGGGAGCTGTTTTTT,CATSERGSGELFF,.,TRBJ2-2,TRBV24-1,.
TGTGCCAGTAGTATAGGCACCGCCGGGGAAAAACTGTTTTTT,CASSIGTAGEKLFF,.,TRBJ1-4,TRBV19,many
TGTGCCAGCAGGAGCGGGACAGGGGGCTTTGAGACCCAGTACTTC,CASRSGTGGFETQYF,TRBD1,TRBJ2-5,TRBV2,once
TGTGCCAGCTCACCACCGGGTTCTGGGTCCACTCTGGGGGCCAACGTCCTGACTTTC,CASSPPGSGSTLGANVLTF,.,TRBJ2-6,TRBV18,.
TGTGCCAGCAGCTCTTTCAGGGGTAACACCGGGGAGCTGTTTTTT,CASSSFRGNTGELFF,.,TRBJ2-2,TRBV7-2,.
TGTGCCAGCAGTCCAAGGGATATAACTTCACCCCTCCACTTT,CASSPRDITSPLHF,.,TRBJ1-6,TRBV7-9,.
TGTGCCAGCAGTGAAGCGGGGCAGGGAATTAGGGAGACCCAGTACTTC,CASSEAGQGIRETQYF,.,TRBJ2-5,TRBV6-1,.
TGTGCCAGCAGTTTAGAAGTCACTGAGCAGTTCTTC,CASSLEVTEQFF,.,TRBJ2-1,TRBV12-3/TRBV12-4,.
TGTGCCAGCAGCCAAGAACGACCGGGCCACGAGCAGTACTTC,CASSQERPGHEQYF,.,TRBJ2-7,TRBV3-1/TRBV3-2,.
TGCGCCAGCAGCCTCGACTGGGCGGCAGATACGCAGTATTTT,CASSLDWAADTQYF,.,TRBJ2-3,TRBV5-1,.
TGTGCCATCAGTGGGGAAATAGAAGCTTTCTTT,CAISGEIEAFF,.,TRBJ1-1,TRBV10-3,.
TGTGCCACCAGCCTTGGCGACAGGCCCTCGGGAACTAATGAAAAACTGTTTTTT,CATSLGDRPSGTNEKLFF,.,TRBJ1-4,TRBV15,.
TGTGCCAGCAGCTTAGATCAGGGGATTAACTATGGCTACACCTTC,CASSLDQGINYGYTF,.,TRBJ1-2,TRBV7-9,.
TGTGCCTGGAGTGCCCTATGGGGGGGACCCACAGATACGCAGTATTTT,CAWSALWGGPTDTQYF,TRBD2,TRBJ2-3,TRBV30,.
TGTGCCAGCAGCTTGTCGTCAGGGGGCGAGTATGGCTACACCTTC,CASSLSSGGEYGYTF,TRBD1,TRBJ1-2,TRBV5-4,.
TGTGCCAGCAGCCAGGACGAGACCCAGTACTTC,CASSQDETQYF,.,TRBJ2-5,TRBV14,.
TGCGCCAGCAGCTTTCCGACAGCGAACACTGAAGCTTTCTTT,CASSFPTANTEAFF,.,TRBJ1-1,TRBV5-1,once
TGTGCCAGCAGCTTGGTAGTGGGGAGGGGCCTCTTCGACGAGCAGTACTTC,CASSLVVGRGLFDEQYF,TRBD2,TRBJ2-7,TRBV7-9,.
TGTGCCAGCAGCTTAGCCCCTTTGTCAGGGGGGAACACTGAAGCTTTCTTT,CASSLAPLSGGNTEAFF,TRBD1,TRBJ1-1,TRBV7-9,.
TGTGCCAGTAGTATCGGTAGCGGGGGGACTCACAATGAGCAGTTCTTC,CASSIGSGGTHNEQFF,TRBD2,TRBJ2-1,TRBV19,.
TGTGCCAGCAGTGCGATAGAGGGGACTGGGGAAATTGATCAGTACTTC,CASSAIEGTGEIDQYF,.,TRBJ2-5,TRBV6-1,.
TGTGCCAGCAGTGAAACTGACAGGGCCGTTATGAACACTGAAGCTTTCTTT,CASSETDRAVMNTEAFF,TRBD1,TRBJ1-1,TRBV6-1,.
TGTGCCAGCAGCAAAGCGCGGAGGGAAAGGACCTACGAGCAGTACTTC,CASSKARRERTYEQYF,.,TRBJ2-7,TRBV21-1,.
TGTGCCAGCGGTCGTGAGGAGGGGTTTGGCACTGAAGCTTTCTTT,CASGREEGFGTEAFF,.,TRBJ1-1,TRBV25-1,.
TGTGCCAGCAGTCCACCGGGACCCCAGAGGAGGGGAACTGAAGCTTTCTTT,CASSPPGPQRRGTEAFF,.,TRBJ1-1,TRBV6-6,.
TGTGCCAGCAGCTTAATCGCCGGACTAGCAGAGTACGAGCAGTACTTC,CASSLIAGLAEYEQYF,TRBD2,TRBJ2-7,TRBV7-2,few
TGTGCCAGCAGCTCCCGAGGGGGGAAGGGCGAGCAGTACTTC,CASSSRGGKGEQYF,.,TRBJ2-7,TRBV7-2,once
TGTGCCTGGAGCGGGTTTTACGGGTATACACCGGTCGAAACCGGGGAGCTGTTTTTT,CAWSGFYGYTPVETGELFF,.,TRBJ2-2,TRBV30,.
TGTGCCAGCAGCGTAGAGAGTGTAGGACAGGAGTACTTC,CASSVESVGQEYF,TRBD1,TRBJ2-7,TRBV9,.
TGTGCCAGCAGCCAACTAGGGGGGGCTGGAAACACCATATATTTT,CASSQLGGAGNTIYF,.,TRBJ1-3,TRBV9,.